These 27 T cell receptor beta chains came from one sample sequenced in a study of chemoradiotherapy in HPV16-positive cancers. Measured with immunoSEQ multiplex PCR; TCRdb has only the in-frame clones, and not every one. The sample holds about 22,000 clones, 73% seen once. This sample was obtained from a patient who underwent chemoradiotherapy. These receptors all come from a human donor with HPV-associated anogenital cancer.

The chain is built from TRBV28 and TRBJ1-5; no definite D call. Germline V lookup: CDR1 MDHEN, CDR2 SYDVKM. The CDR3 covers 12 residues. Between the trimmed V and J ends, which lost 6 bases and 4 bases, there was a span of 7 bases. The CDR3 region has the DNA TGTGCCAGCAGCCCCTATAATCAGCCCCAGCATTTT. Its protein product is CASSPYNQPQHF.

The CDR3, as DNA: TGCAGCGTTGAAGTCCCTCCGGGACAGGAAAACTATGGCTACACCTTC. Translating it yields CSVEVPPGQENYGYTF. The chain combines TRBV29-1 with TRBJ1-2, with 8 bases lining up with TRBD1. Germline assignment: CDR1 SQVTM and CDR2 ANQGSEA. CDR3 length: 16 residues. J lost 2 bases, V lost 1 base, and 9 bases had no gene match.

The V and J genes are TRBV9 and TRBJ2-1, with 12 bases matching TRBD2. This CDR3 has 16 amino acids. Germline lookup yields CDR1 SGDLS and CDR2 YYNGEE. J lost 0 bases, V lost 4 bases, and 2 bases had no gene match. The CDR3 nucleotides read TGTGCCAGCAGCCCTAGCGGGGGGGCCTCCTACAATGAGCAGTTCTTC. The encoded protein is CASSPSGGASYNEQFF. Full variable domain (rest looked up from reference TRBV9 and TRBJ2-1): DSGVTQTPKHLITATGQRVTLRCSPRSGDLSVYWYQQSLDQGLQFLIQYYNGEERAKGNILERFSAQQFPDLHSELNLSSLELGDSALYFCASSPSGGASYNEQFFGPGTRLTVL.

The CDR3 nucleotides are TGTGCCAGCAGCTTAGTAGCTAACTACAATGAGCAGTTCTTC. This gives the protein CASSLVANYNEQFF. The V and J genes are TRBV7-2 and TRBJ2-1; D is ambiguous. Per germline, CDR1 SGHTA and CDR2 FQGNSA. The ends were cut back, 1 base at V and 3 bases at J, with 7 bases in the middle. This CDR3 is built from 14 residues.

The chain joins TRBV7-8 to TRBJ2-7; possible D gene TRBD1, 6 bases. The CDR3 has 14 residues. Germline values: CDR1 SGHVS, CDR2 FQNEAQ. V lost 4 bases and J lost 11, with 21 bases in between. The CDR3 DNA is TGTGCCAGCAGCTCCGTCGGACAGCGGAAAGAGGAGTACTTC. Its translation is CASSSVGQRKEEYF.

This chain uses TRBV19 with TRBJ1-1; D is uncertain. The CDR3 extends over 13 amino acids. Germline lookup yields CDR1 LNHDA and CDR2 SQIVND (reference sequence). The germline V and J ends were trimmed by 2 bases and 1 base, with 5 bases remaining between them. The CDR3 loop reads CASSISKNTEAFF. The DNA for the CDR3 is TGTGCCAGTAGTATATCGAAGAACACTGAAGCTTTCTTT.

This clone was seen a few times. This sequence joins TRBV7-9 and TRBJ1-6; D is undetermined. The CDR3 is made up of 15 amino acids. With 3 bases removed from V and 6 bases from J, the gap between germline ends came to 12 bases. The germline V gene encodes CDR1 SEHNR and CDR2 FQNEAQ (reference sequence). The DNA for the CDR3 is TGTGCCAGCAGCTTCTCCGACGGATTTAATTCACCCCTCCACTTT. Its translation: CASSFSDGFNSPLHF.

V and J are TRBV28 and TRBJ1-4; the D is unclear. Per the germline V gene, CDR1 is MDHEN and CDR2 is SYDVKM. V was trimmed by 4 bases and J by 0 bases, leaving 12 bases between them. The CDR3 has 16 residues. The CDR3 reads CASSSAMGATNEKLFF. The CDR3 region has the DNA TGTGCCAGCAGTTCTGCGATGGGTGCAACTAATGAAAAACTGTTTTTT.

The chain combines TRBV6-1 with TRBJ2-3; 7 nucleotides match TRBD2. V was clipped by 0 bases and J by 4 bases; unmatched bases: 7. The CDR3 has 16 residues. Germline V gives CDR1 MNHNS, CDR2 SASEGT. The DNA for the CDR3 is TGTGCCAGCAGTGAAGCGCTTCCGGGGGGTGCAGATACGCAGTATTTT. Protein product: CASSEALPGGADTQYF.

V usage is TRBV11-3 and J usage is TRBJ2-1; 8 nucleotides agree with TRBD1. V lost 5 bases and J lost 8; bases outside the gene matches: 8. Germline V gene sequence: CDR1 SGHNT, CDR2 YENEEA. The CDR3 is made up of 14 amino acids. CDR3 residues: CASSGQGAGDEQFF. CDR3 DNA: TGTGCCAGCAGCGGTCAGGGGGCCGGGGATGAGCAGTTCTTC.

V and J are TRBV4-3 and TRBJ1-3; TRBD1 matches 7 bases. The CDR3 covers 16 residues. In germline, CDR1 is LGHNA, CDR2 YSLEER. V gave up 1 base and J gave up 3 bases; unmatched junction bases: 6. CDR3 in amino acids: CASSQVWGQIGNTIYF. CDR3 DNA sequence: TGCGCCAGCAGCCAAGTTTGGGGACAGATTGGAAACACCATATATTTT.

DNA of the CDR3: TGTGCCAGTAGCCAAACTCAGGGGGCGGCACAGTACTTC. Its translation: CASSQTQGAAQYF. The chain carries TRBV19 and TRBJ2-7, with TRBD1 identical over 8 bases. There are 13 residues in the CDR3. Germline V gives CDR1 LNHDA, CDR2 SQIVND (reference sequence). The V and J ends lost 6 bases and 10 bases, in that order; junction bases with no gene match: 11.

V usage is TRBV6-1 and J usage is TRBJ1-3, with TRBD1 as a possible D gene (6 bases). This CDR3 has 16 amino acids. V lost 0 bases to trimming and J lost 5 bases, with 14 bases between them. CDR1 MNHNS and CDR2 SASEGT come from the germline V gene. The chain's CDR3 is CASSEAGQGTRNTIYF. In DNA form, the CDR3 reads TGTGCCAGCAGTGAAGCAGGCCAGGGGACAAGAAACACCATATATTTT.

The chain couples TRBV28 to TRBJ1-5; possibly TRBD1 for D (5 bases). The CDR3 has 13 amino acids. V lost 7 bases and J lost 3, with 10 bases in between. CDR1 and CDR2 from the germline V gene are MDHEN and SYDVKM. CDR3 nucleotides: TGTGCCAGCAAGGCGGGGACCAATCAGCCCCAGCATTTT. Its protein is CASKAGTNQPQHF.

This clone was seen a few times. V and J are TRBV5-1 and TRBJ2-2; D gene uncertain. The germline gives CDR1 SGHRS, CDR2 YFSETQ. The V end was cut by 4 bases, the J end by 4 bases, with 8 bases between. The CDR3 consists of 13 residues. The CDR3 here is CASSPTVTGELFF. The CDR3 region has the DNA TGCGCCAGCAGCCCTACTGTCACCGGGGAGCTGTTTTTT.

The genes are TRBV19 and TRBJ2-2; the D gene is possibly TRBD1 (6 bases). V gave up 4 bases and J gave up 0 bases, with 12 bases separating them. CDR3 length equals 16 residues. Germline loops: CDR1 LNHDA, CDR2 SQIVND (reference sequence). The CDR3 DNA follows: TGTGCCAGTAGTAGGTACACAGGGACGAACACCGGGGAGCTGTTTTTT. This translates into CASSRYTGTNTGELFF.

CDR3 residues: CASSAPLGQSNTEAFF. The CDR3 nucleotides are TGTGCCAGCAGCGCCCCCCTCGGACAATCGAACACTGAAGCTTTCTTT. The chain couples TRBV9 to TRBJ1-1; tentatively, D is TRBD1 (5 bases). CDR3 length equals 16 residues. Trimming pared 3 bases from V and 1 base from J, leaving 16 bases between. In germline, CDR1 is SGDLS, CDR2 YYNGEE.

The CDR3 protein is CASSMRLGQGASQPQHF. In nucleotides, the CDR3 is TGTGCCAGTAGTATGCGGTTGGGGCAGGGGGCCAGTCAGCCCCAGCATTTT. The V call is TRBV19, the J call TRBJ1-5, with 8 bases identical to TRBD1. CDR1 and CDR2 from the germline V gene are LNHDA and SQIVND (reference sequence). V dropped 3 bases and J dropped 6; count of bases not matched to a gene: 13. CDR3 length: 17 residues.

CDR3: CASSLGTGEQYF. The DNA for the CDR3 is TGTGCCAGCAGCTTGGGGACCGGGGAGCAGTACTTC. V is TRBV7-9 and J is TRBJ2-7; D tentatively reads TRBD1 or TRBD2 (5 bases each). Trimming left V 3 bases short and J 7 bases short, with 10 bases between. CDR1 and CDR2 (germline): SEHNR, FQNEAQ (reference sequence). CDR3 length: 12 amino acids.

The chain is built from TRBV27 and TRBJ2-7, with D perhaps matching TRBD2 (6 bases). Trimming stripped 6 bases from V and 4 bases from J, with 16 bases between. Germline V gene data show CDR1 as MNHEY and CDR2 as SMNVEV (reference sequence). This CDR3 has 14 amino acids. In DNA, the CDR3 is TGTGCCAGCAGAACGTCGGGAGTAGGTTACGAGCAGTACTTC. Translated, it gives CASRTSGVGYEQYF.

This sequence joins TRBV28 and TRBJ2-7; D may correspond to TRBD1 or TRBD2 (5 bases each). CDR1 and CDR2 from the germline V gene are MDHEN and SYDVKM. V lost 5 bases and J 3 bases, leaving 32 bases between the germline ends. The CDR3 has 20 residues. The CDR3 DNA reads as TGTGCCAGCAGTCCGTTATTGCTGGGGACCGGGACCCAGAGGAGCTACGAGCAGTACTTC. Translation gives CASSPLLLGTGTQRSYEQYF.

The chain joins TRBV7-3 to TRBJ2-1; no clear D gene. This CDR3 region has 14 residues. Looked up from germline, CDR1 is SGHTA and CDR2 is FQGTGA. The V and J ends lost 1 base and 6 bases respectively, with 10 bases between them. CDR3 protein: CASSLNVSRNEQFF. The CDR3 DNA sequence: TGTGCCAGCAGCTTAAATGTCTCGCGCAATGAGCAGTTCTTC.

This clone has only a few counts. This sequence joins TRBV6-1 and TRBJ1-2, with D perhaps TRBD1 (6 bases). The CDR3 sequence is 15 residues long. Trimming took off 3 bases at V and 0 bases at J, with 11 bases between the two ends. CDR1 is MNHNS and CDR2 is SASEGT in the germline V gene. For the CDR3, the DNA is TGTGCCAGCAGTGAGCAGGGGCGAGCTAACTATGGCTACACCTTC. Translated, it gives CASSEQGRANYGYTF.

This clone has only one observation. This chain joins TRBV15 and TRBJ2-4; D remains unclear. Trimming took off 5 bases at V and 7 bases at J, with 9 bases between the two ends. Germline V lookup: CDR1 LNHNV, CDR2 YYDKDF (reference sequence). There are 12 residues in the CDR3. The CDR3 DNA follows: TGTGCCACCAGCTCCCTTAGGAACATTCAGTACTTC. Protein product: CATSSLRNIQYF.

This clone turned up a few times. This chain joins TRBV5-5 and TRBJ2-2; possible D gene TRBD1, 6 bases. Germline V gives CDR1 SGHKS, CDR2 YYEKEE (reference sequence). The V and J ends lost 3 bases and 1 base respectively, with 7 bases between them. The CDR3 sequence is 14 residues long. CDR3: CASSSGQNTGELFF. In nucleotides, the CDR3 is TGTGCCAGCAGCTCGGGACAGAACACCGGGGAGCTGTTTTTT.

The J gene is TRBJ1-1, the V gene TRBV9; TRBD1 agrees at 7 bases. V lost 0 bases, J lost 1 base, and 9 bases stayed unmatched. Germline-derived CDR1 and CDR2 are SGDLS and YYNGEE. This CDR3 has 17 amino acids. The CDR3 DNA follows: TGTGCCAGCAGCGTAGACCCGCCCGGGACAGCGAACACTGAAGCTTTCTTT. This sequence encodes CASSVDPPGTANTEAFF.

This chain uses TRBV28 with TRBJ1-5; D is ambiguous. The CDR3 contains 12 residues. Germline loops: CDR1 MDHEN, CDR2 SYDVKM. V lost 6 bases and J 3 bases, leaving 6 bases between the germline ends. The CDR3 region has the DNA TGTGCCAGCAGGGGGTTCAATCAGCCCCAGCATTTT. This translates into CASRGFNQPQHF. Variable domain in full (rest from reference TRBV28 and TRBJ1-5): DVKVTQSSRYLVKRTGEKVFLECVQDMDHENMFWYRQDPGLGLRLIYFSYDVKMKEKGDIPEGYSVSREKKERFSLILESASTNQTSMYLCASRGFNQPQHFGDGTRLSIL.